The 18 T cell receptor beta chains below come from one sample, sequenced in a study of human T cells and chemical hapten exposure. The time point here: patch test 1, 2 weeks after DPC sensitization. The treatment denotes: therapeutic diphenylcyclopropenone sensitization with weekly scalp DPC. TCRdb ran MiXCR on the RACE reads and lists one entry per CDR3 protein. There are tens of thousands of distinct CDR3 sequences in the sample; about 11% occur only once, and about 2.4% lies in the top ten. Specimen: whole blood, collected in connection with sensitization to the hapten diphenylcyclopropenone (DPC). The origin of the receptors is a middle-aged man with alopecia areata. Some clones in this sample may be carry-over from other donors' samples.

This clonotype was seen a few times. The chain combines TRBV14 with TRBJ2-3; TRBD2 matches 9 bases. The germline V gene encodes CDR1 SGHDN and CDR2 FVKESK. The V and J ends lost 1 base and 4 bases, in that order; junction bases with no gene match: 3. The CDR3 runs 15 residues. CDR3 residues: CASSQVAGGADTQYF. CDR3 DNA sequence: TGTGCCAGCAGCCAAGTTGCGGGAGGGGCAGATACGCAGTATTTT.

The table lists this clonotype with a few counts. This chain uses TRBV10-2 with TRBJ2-2, with D tentatively TRBD1 (5 bases). CDR3 size: 14 residues. V lost 7 bases to trimming and J lost 2 bases, with 11 bases between them. The germline V gene encodes CDR1 WSHSY and CDR2 SAAADI. DNA of the CDR3: TGCGCCAGCACCGAACAGGTCAACACCGGGGAGCTGTTTTTT. Its protein product is CASTEQVNTGELFF.

The J gene is TRBJ2-1, the V gene TRBV10-3, with a tentative D call TRBD2 (6 bases). Germline V gene lookup returns CDR1 ENHRY and CDR2 SYGVKD. Trimming removed 0 bases from V and 6 bases from J, with 12 bases in between. This CDR3 has 15 amino acids. DNA for the CDR3: TGTGCCATCAGTGAGTCCAGGGCCGGGGGCAATGAGCAGTTCTTC. It translates to CAISESRAGGNEQFF.

With respect to this clonotype: A clone one base away is much larger, so this may be a read error. The chain joins TRBV29-1 to TRBJ1-1; D gene unclear. CDR3 length equals 12 residues. Deletions cut 4 bases from V and 7 bases from J, with 13 bases between. Germline lookup yields CDR1 SQVTM and CDR2 ANQGSEA. This chain's CDR3 is CSVAQEASEAFF. The CDR3 DNA sequence: TGCAGCGTTGCCCAGGAGGCAAGTGAAGCTTTCTTT. The full variable domain, rest sourced from reference TRBV29-1 and TRBJ1-1, is SAVISQKPSRDICQRGTSLTIQCQVDSQVTMMFWYRQQPGQSLTLIATANQGSEATYESGFVIDKFPISRPNLTFSTLTVSNMSPEDSSIYLCSVAQEASEAFFGQGTRLTVV.

This clonotype turned up a few times. This rearrangement joins TRBV6-2 or TRBV6-3 to TRBJ2-5; D is possibly TRBD2 (6 bases). V lost 6 bases to trimming and J lost 1 base, with 12 bases between them. The CDR3 loop spans 14 amino acids. From germline, CDR1 is MNHEY and CDR2 SVGEGT. DNA of the CDR3: TGTGCCAGCAGCCTACGGACTATCCAAGAGACCCAGTACTTC. It yields the protein CASSLRTIQETQYF.

This chain links TRBV29-1 with TRBJ2-3; 9 nucleotides align to TRBD1. The V gene end was trimmed by 5 bases and the J gene end by 7 bases; junction bases not matched to a gene: 10. The CDR3 totals 14 residues. CDR1 is SQVTM, CDR2 ANQGSEA, per germline. CDR3 sequence (DNA): TGCAGCGTTACCCCGACAGGGGGTAGTAATACGCAGTATTTT. Its translation: CSVTPTGGSNTQYF.

The chain employs TRBV7-2 and TRBJ2-1, with TRBD2 matching over 7 bases. V trimming: 3 bases; J trimming: 4 bases; junction bases outside the gene matches: 3. The CDR3 sequence is 14 residues long. Germline CDR1 reads SGHTA; CDR2 reads FQGNSA. The CDR3 bases are TGTGCCAGCAGCTTTTGGCGGGAGTACAATGAGCAGTTCTTC. This encodes CASSFWREYNEQFF.

The chain is built from TRBV20-1 and TRBJ2-4, with 7 bases that match TRBD1. J lost 7 bases, V lost 1 base, and 4 bases had no gene match. CDR1 and CDR2 (germline): DFQATT, SNEGSKA (reference sequence). This CDR3 region has 13 residues. The CDR3 loop reads CSARGQGENIQYF. The CDR3, as DNA: TGCAGTGCTAGAGGGCAGGGGGAGAACATTCAGTACTTC.

This clonotype was detected a few times. CDR3 protein: CASSPAEPTGVTEAFF. The CDR3 nucleotides read TGTGCCAGCAGCCCCGCAGAGCCCACAGGGGTCACTGAAGCTTTCTTT. V usage is TRBV7-3 and J usage is TRBJ1-1, with 7 bases lining up with TRBD1. The CDR3 consists of 16 residues. The V segment lost 5 bases and the J segment 4 bases; nucleotides outside the gene matches: 13. The germline V gene encodes CDR1 SGHTA and CDR2 FQGTGA.

This clonotype has a handful of counts. The V gene is TRBV18, the J gene TRBJ2-6; no reliable D call. CDR1 KGHSH and CDR2 LQKENI come from the germline V gene. The CDR3 spans 15 residues. Trimming removed 0 bases from V and 0 bases from J, with 3 bases in between. CDR3 in amino acids: CASSPPFSGANVLTF. In DNA form, the CDR3 reads TGTGCCAGCTCACCACCGTTCTCTGGGGCCAACGTCCTGACTTTC. Together with reference TRBV18 and TRBJ2-6, the CDR3 gives the full variable domain: NAGVMQNPRHLVRRRGQEARLRCSPMKGHSHVYWYRQLPEEGLKFMVYLQKENIIDESGMPKERFSAEFPKEGPSILRIQQVVRGDSAAYFCASSPPFSGANVLTFGAGSRLTVL.

There are a few counts of this clonotype. The chain recombines TRBV28 with TRBJ1-1; 9 bases match TRBD1. Unmatched junction bases numbered 5, after V lost 2 bases and J lost 7 bases. CDR1 and CDR2 (germline): MDHEN, SYDVKM. The CDR3 is made up of 14 amino acids. The CDR3 DNA sequence: TGTGCCAGCAGTTTAAAGGGGACAGGGAGTGAAGCTTTCTTT. Translation: CASSLKGTGSEAFF. Full variable domain (outside the CDR3, taken from reference TRBV28 and TRBJ1-1): DVKVTQSSRYLVKRTGEKVFLECVQDMDHENMFWYRQDPGLGLRLIYFSYDVKMKEKGDIPEGYSVSREKKERFSLILESASTNQTSMYLCASSLKGTGSEAFFGQGTRLTVV.

This clonotype has a handful of counts. The chain joins TRBV20-1 to TRBJ1-6; TRBD1 matches 9 bases. Germline CDR1 and CDR2: DFQATT and SNEGSKA (reference sequence). The CDR3 is 14 amino acids. J was trimmed by 6 bases and V by 6 bases; bases with no gene match: 6. The CDR3 region has the DNA TGCAGTGCCTTGTCGGGACAGGGTAATTCACCCCTCCACTTT. Protein: CSALSGQGNSPLHF.

The V gene is TRBV6-2 or TRBV6-3, the J gene TRBJ1-4; D unclear. The CDR3 extends over 13 amino acids. Germline values: CDR1 MNHEY, CDR2 SVGEGT. Deletions cut 6 bases from V and 7 bases from J, with 12 bases between. The CDR3 loop is CASRAREREKLFF. As DNA, the CDR3 is TGTGCCAGCAGAGCTCGGGAGCGTGAAAAACTGTTTTTT.

The rearrangement links TRBV10-3 to TRBJ1-3; D ambiguous. The CDR3 runs 14 residues. Germline V CDR1 and CDR2: ENHRY, SYGVKD. Trimming shortened V by 5 bases and J by 0 bases, and 8 bases separated the two germline ends. For the CDR3, the DNA is TGTGCCATCAGTCGAGAGAACTCTGGAAACACCATATATTTT. This sequence encodes CAISRENSGNTIYF.

V and J are TRBV28 and TRBJ2-7; 8 bases map to TRBD2. Germline values: CDR1 MDHEN, CDR2 SYDVKM. The CDR3 spans 14 residues. V lost 7 bases, J lost 4 bases, and 9 bases stayed unmatched. The CDR3 spells CASTSSGSRYEQYF. In nucleotides, the CDR3 is TGTGCCAGCACCTCAAGCGGGAGTCGGTACGAGCAGTACTTC.

This clonotype was counted only a few times. The chain combines TRBV27 with TRBJ2-3; tentatively, D is TRBD1 (6 bases). CDR1 is MNHEY and CDR2 is SMNVEV in the germline V gene (reference sequence). This CDR3 spans 15 amino acids. V shed 4 bases and J shed 0 bases, with 11 bases lying between them. The CDR3 sequence is CASSSLGHSTDTQYF. CDR3 nucleotides: TGTGCCAGCAGTTCCCTGGGACATAGCACAGATACGCAGTATTTT.

The rearrangement joins TRBV7-8 to TRBJ2-1; D is possibly TRBD2 (7 bases). This CDR3 has 13 amino acids. The V end lost 7 bases, the J end lost 6 bases, and 13 bases lay between the germline ends. CDR1 is SGHVS and CDR2 is FQNEAQ in the germline V gene. In DNA, the CDR3 is TGTGCCAGCACCCACAGGGAGGGCAATGAGCAGTTCTTC. It yields the protein CASTHREGNEQFF.

This clonotype was picked up a small number of times. The genes are TRBV29-1 and TRBJ1-5; D may be TRBD1 (5 bases). Germline V CDR1 and CDR2: SQVTM, ANQGSEA. This CDR3 has 16 residues. Trimming removed 4 bases at V and 2 bases at J, with 18 bases between. The CDR3 loop reads CSVAAGGGDGNQPQHF. The DNA for the CDR3 is TGCAGCGTTGCGGCGGGGGGAGGGGATGGCAATCAGCCCCAGCATTTT.